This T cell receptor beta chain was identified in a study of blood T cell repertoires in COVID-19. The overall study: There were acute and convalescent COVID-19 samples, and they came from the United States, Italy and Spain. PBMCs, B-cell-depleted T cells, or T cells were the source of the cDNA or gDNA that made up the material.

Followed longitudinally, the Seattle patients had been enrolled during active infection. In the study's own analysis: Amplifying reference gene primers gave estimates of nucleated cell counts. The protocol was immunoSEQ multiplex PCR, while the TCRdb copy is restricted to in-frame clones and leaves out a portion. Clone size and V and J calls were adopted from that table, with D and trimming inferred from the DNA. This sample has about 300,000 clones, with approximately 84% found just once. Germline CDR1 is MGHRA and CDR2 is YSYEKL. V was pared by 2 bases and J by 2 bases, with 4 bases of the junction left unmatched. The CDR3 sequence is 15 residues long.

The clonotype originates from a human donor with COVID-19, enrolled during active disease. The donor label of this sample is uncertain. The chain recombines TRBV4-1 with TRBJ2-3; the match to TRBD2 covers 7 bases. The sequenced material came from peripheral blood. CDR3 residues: CASSQLADTTDTQYF. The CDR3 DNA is TGCGCCAGCAGCCAACTAGCGGACACCACAGATACGCAGTATTTT.